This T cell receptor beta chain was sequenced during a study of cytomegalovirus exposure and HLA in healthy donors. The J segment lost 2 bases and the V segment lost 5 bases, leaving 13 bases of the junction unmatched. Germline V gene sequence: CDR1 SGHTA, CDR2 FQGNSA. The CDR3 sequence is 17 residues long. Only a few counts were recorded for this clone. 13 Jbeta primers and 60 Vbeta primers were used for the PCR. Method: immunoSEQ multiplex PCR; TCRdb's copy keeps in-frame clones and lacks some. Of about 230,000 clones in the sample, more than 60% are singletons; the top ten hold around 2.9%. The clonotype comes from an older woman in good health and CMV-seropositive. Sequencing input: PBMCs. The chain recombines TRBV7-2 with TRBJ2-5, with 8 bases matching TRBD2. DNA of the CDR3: TGTGCCAGCAGCCCCCACGGGGCGGGGGGCCAACAAGAGACCCAGTACTTC. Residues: CASSPHGAGGQQETQYF. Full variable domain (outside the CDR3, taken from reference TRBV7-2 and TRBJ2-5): GAGVSQSPSNKVTEKGKDVELRCDPISGHTALYWYRQSLGQGLEFLIYFQGNSAPDKSGLPSDRFSAERTGGSVSTLTIQRTQQEDSAVYLCASSPHGAGGQQETQYFGPGTRLLVL.